This T cell receptor beta chain was recovered during a study of siplizumab effects on memory and regulatory T cells. This CDR3 region has 14 residues. Germline trimming cut 5 bases from V and 4 bases from J; bases unmatched to any gene: 5. Germline lookup yields CDR1 MNHNS and CDR2 SASEGT. The method was immunoSEQ multiplex PCR; TCRdb's version includes in-frame clones alone and lacks a portion of them. This table has about 100,000 clones, around 90% appearing once. The receptor was isolated from a human donor in good health. The specimen sequenced was non-Treg CD4+ T cells sorted from blood. This chain uses TRBV6-1 with TRBJ2-1; 7 positions agree with TRBD1. The DNA of the CDR3 is TGTGCCAGCAGTCTCCCAGGGGGTTACAATGAGCAGTTCTTC. It translates to CASSLPGGYNEQFF.